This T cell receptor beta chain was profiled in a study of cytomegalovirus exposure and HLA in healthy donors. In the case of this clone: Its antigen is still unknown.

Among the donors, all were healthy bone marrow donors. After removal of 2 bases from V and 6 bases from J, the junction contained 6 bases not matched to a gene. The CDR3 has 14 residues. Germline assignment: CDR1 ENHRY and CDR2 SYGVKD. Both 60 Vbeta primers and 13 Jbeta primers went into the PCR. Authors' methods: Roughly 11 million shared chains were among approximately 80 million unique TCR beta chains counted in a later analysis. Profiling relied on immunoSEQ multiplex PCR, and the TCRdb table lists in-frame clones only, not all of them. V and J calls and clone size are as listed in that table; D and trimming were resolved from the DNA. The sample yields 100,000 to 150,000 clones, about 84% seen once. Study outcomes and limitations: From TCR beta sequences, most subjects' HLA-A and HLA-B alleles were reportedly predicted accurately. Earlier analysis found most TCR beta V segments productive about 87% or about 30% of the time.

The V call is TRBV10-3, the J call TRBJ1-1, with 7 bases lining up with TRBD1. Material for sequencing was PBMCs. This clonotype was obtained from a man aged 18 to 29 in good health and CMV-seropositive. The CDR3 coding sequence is TGTGCCATCAGTGAGATGGGACAGAGAGCTGAAGCTTTCTTT. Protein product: CAISEMGQRAEAFF.